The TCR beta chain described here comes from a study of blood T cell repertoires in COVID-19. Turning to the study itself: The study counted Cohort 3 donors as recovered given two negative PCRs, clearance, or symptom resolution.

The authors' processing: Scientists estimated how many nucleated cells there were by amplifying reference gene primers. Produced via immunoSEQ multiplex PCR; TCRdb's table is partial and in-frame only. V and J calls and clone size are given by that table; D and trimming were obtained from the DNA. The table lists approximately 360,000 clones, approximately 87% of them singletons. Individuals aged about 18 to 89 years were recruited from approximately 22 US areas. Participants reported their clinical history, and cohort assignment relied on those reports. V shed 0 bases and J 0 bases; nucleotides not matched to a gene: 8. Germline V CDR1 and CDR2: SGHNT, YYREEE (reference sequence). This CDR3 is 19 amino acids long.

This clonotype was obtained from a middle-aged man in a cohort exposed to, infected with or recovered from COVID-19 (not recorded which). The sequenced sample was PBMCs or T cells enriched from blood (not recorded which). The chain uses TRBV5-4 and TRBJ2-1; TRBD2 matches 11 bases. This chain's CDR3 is CASSLGVSTSGSSYNEQFF. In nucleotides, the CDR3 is TGTGCCAGCAGCTTGGGGGTATCAACTAGCGGGAGCTCCTACAATGAGCAGTTCTTC. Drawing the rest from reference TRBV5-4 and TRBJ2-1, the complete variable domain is ETGVTQSPTHLIKTRGQQVTLRCSSQSGHNTVSWYQQALGQGPQFIFQYYREEENGRGNFPPRFSGLQFPNYSSELNVNALELDDSALYLCASSLGVSTSGSSYNEQFFGPGTRLTVL.